This T cell receptor beta chain was sequenced in a study of blood T cells in healthy people across ages. Through a sample-barcoded 5' primer and a J-beta primer mix, a second PCR was run for roughly 6 to 12 cycles. TCRdb recomputed calls from the 5' RACE reads with MiXCR, one row per CDR3 protein. This table holds over 600,000 distinct CDR3 sequences, approximately 21% found once. Isolation recovered at least 6.5 million PBMCs from every sample. Source material: blood. This sequence originates from a man between 65 and 79 years old in good health.

The CDR3 sequence: CSVMGGLGGYTF. CDR3 DNA sequence: TGCAGCGTGATGGGGGGTCTGGGTGGCTACACCTTC. V usage is TRBV29-1 and J usage is TRBJ1-2; TRBD1 is a possible D gene (5 bases). The V end lost 6 bases, the J end lost 7 bases, and 15 bases lay between the germline ends. Germline CDR1 is SQVTM and CDR2 is ANQGSEA. The CDR3 spans 12 residues.